This TCR beta chain came from a study of OX40 agonist ivuxolimab in advanced cancers. General study results and limits: Partial responders receiving 0.1-3.0 mg/kg showed among the lowest clonal expansion.

To note about this clone: Its antigen is as yet unknown.

Sequencing used immunoSEQ multiplex PCR; TCRdb keeps in-frame clones, though not all of them. The sample records some 98,000 clones, approximately 93% being singletons. Sequences were derived from CD4+ or CD8+ T cells sorted from blood, sampled in a trial of the OX40 agonist ivuxolimab. The sequence derives from an adult with an advanced solid tumor such as melanoma, head and neck, liver or kidney cancer.

The CDR3 reads CASSEEGDRGYTF. The CDR3 DNA reads as TGTGCCAGCAGTGAAGAGGGGGATCGTGGCTACACCTTC. The chain links TRBV6-4 to TRBJ1-2, with D perhaps matching TRBD1 (6 bases). CDR3 length equals 13 residues. Germline V gene lookup returns CDR1 MRHNA and CDR2 SNTAGT. Trimming took 3 bases from V and 7 from J, leaving 12 bases between them.